These 8 T cell receptor beta chains were sequenced from one sample in a study of PD-1 blockade in classical Hodgkin lymphoma. Only in-frame clones appear in the TCRdb table, and some are missing; sequencing was by immunoSEQ multiplex PCR. The sample records about 35,000 clones, about nine tenths being singletons. With no exception, relapse followed autologous stem cell transplantation in all patients, and brentuximab vedotin exposure varied. Purification of CD4+ T cells from thawed PBMCs was achieved by magnetic negative selection. The sample here was CD4+ T cells from blood, taken at baseline. The receptors here all came from a human donor with classical Hodgkin lymphoma.

This clone was seen a few times. This chain links TRBV28 with TRBJ2-3, with 10 bases that match TRBD1. CDR1 MDHEN and CDR2 SYDVKM come from the germline V gene. J lost 5 bases, V lost 5 bases, and 10 bases had no gene match. CDR3 length equals 16 residues. The CDR3 here is CASSLRDRGPKDTQYF. Here the CDR3 DNA reads TGTGCCAGCAGTCTCCGGGACAGGGGCCCCAAAGATACGCAGTATTTT.

This clone came up once. The chain combines TRBV19 with TRBJ1-4; D possibly corresponds to TRBD1 (6 bases). This CDR3 has 14 amino acids. Germline V gene lookup returns CDR1 LNHDA and CDR2 SQIVND (reference sequence). Deletions cut 2 bases from V and 5 bases from J, with 9 bases between. CDR3 nucleotides: TGTGCCAGTAGTATAAGGACAGTAAATGAAAAACTGTTTTTT. Its protein is CASSIRTVNEKLFF.

The chain combines TRBV10-3 with TRBJ2-5, with D possibly being TRBD2 (6 bases). Germline CDR1 reads ENHRY; CDR2 reads SYGVKD. This CDR3 has 17 residues. V lost 0 bases to trimming and J lost 4 bases, with 18 bases between them. The CDR3 coding sequence is TGTGCCATCAGTGAGTCGGAGGGCACAGCCGCGGGAGAGACCCAGTACTTC. As protein: CAISESEGTAAGETQYF.

Here the CDR3 DNA reads TGTGCCAGTAGTACCGGACACGGGGGATGGACTGAAGCTTTCTTT. Protein: CASSTGHGGWTEAFF. V is TRBV19 and J is TRBJ1-1; D is perhaps TRBD1 (5 bases). The CDR3 totals 15 residues. V lost 4 bases and J lost 5, with 17 bases in between. Germline V gene lookup returns CDR1 LNHDA and CDR2 SQIVND (reference sequence).

The CDR3 DNA sequence: TGCGCCAGCAGCGCCCGGGGACTAGTAACAGATACGCAGTATTTT. Protein: CASSARGLVTDTQYF. The chain is built from TRBV5-1 and TRBJ2-3; 8 bases align to TRBD2. Germline loops: CDR1 SGHRS, CDR2 YFSETQ. The V gene end was trimmed by 4 bases and the J gene end by 3 bases; junction bases not matched to a gene: 7. The CDR3 runs 15 residues.

This chain's CDR3 is CASTRDRNTGELFF. The CDR3 DNA is TGCGCCAGCACCCGGGACAGGAACACCGGGGAGCTGTTTTTT. The rearrangement uses TRBV5-1 and TRBJ2-2; 7 positions match TRBD1. Germline V gene lookup returns CDR1 SGHRS and CDR2 YFSETQ. V gave up 6 bases and J gave up 1 base; unmatched junction bases: 3. There are 14 residues in the CDR3.

This clone was counted only a few times. This sequence joins TRBV5-1 and TRBJ1-1; the D gene is possibly TRBD1 (6 bases). The CDR3 is 13 residues long. CDR1 is SGHRS, CDR2 YFSETQ, per germline. V was shortened by 0 bases and J by 7 bases, with 10 bases between the two germline ends. CDR3 bases: TGCGCCAGCAGCTTGGCAGGGGCCAGTGAAGCTTTCTTT. It specifies CASSLAGASEAFF.

In its sample, this clone was seen a few times. This chain links TRBV6-5 with TRBJ1-1, with D maybe TRBD1 (5 bases). Germline lookup yields CDR1 MNHEY and CDR2 SVGAGI. V lost 2 bases and J lost 1, with 8 bases in between. This CDR3 spans 14 amino acids. DNA for the CDR3: TGTGCCAGCAGTTACAGGGGCGGGAACACTGAAGCTTTCTTT. This codes for CASSYRGGNTEAFF.